These T cell receptor beta chains were read from a single sample in a study of tumor-infiltrating lymphocytes in oesophageal squamous cell carcinoma. TCRdb used MiXCR to reprocess the PCR reads, holding one entry per CDR3 protein. The repertoire consists of more than 10,000 distinct CDR3 sequences, with under 75% occurring once and the leading ten covering less than 30%. Sequencing was done on a sample of esophageal tumor tissue. These receptors all come from a female donor with esophageal squamous cell carcinoma. Both conserved end residues are part of each CDR3. The D gene is left open where the match is weak. Size is omitted from some rows. Given values are once, few, many or a class for expanded clones.

-	many	TRBJ2-7	TRBV7-8	TGTGCCAGCAGCCCACGTGACAATTCCTACGAGCAGTACTTC	CASSPRDNSYEQYF
TRBD1	-	TRBJ1-2	TRBV7-2	TGTGCCAGCAGCCCCACAGGGGTTAATGGCTACACCTTC	CASSPTGVNGYTF
-	once	TRBJ2-1	TRBV4-1	TGCGCCAGCAGCCAAGGGCCTTACCGAAACAATGAGCAGTTCTTC	CASSQGPYRNNEQFF
TRBD2	-	TRBJ2-1	TRBV11-3	TGTGCCAGCAGCTTACGGGGGGTCAATGAGCAGTTCTTC	CASSLRGVNEQFF
-	many	TRBJ1-1	TRBV6-1	TGTGCCGGTCGGCAGCCCATGGACACTGAAGCTTTCTTT	CAGRQPMDTEAFF
TRBD2	few	TRBJ2-3	TRBV5-1	TGCGCCAGCAGCTACCGGCGGGAGGGAGGAGATACGCAGTATTTT	CASSYRREGGDTQYF
-	-	TRBJ1-1	TRBV18	TGTGCCAGCTCACCAGCGGTGGTCCCGAACACTGAAGCTTTCTTT	CASSPAVVPNTEAFF
TRBD2	-	TRBJ2-1	TRBV11-3	TGTGCCAGCAGCTTAGCGGGGGGCTCCTACAATGAGCAGTTCTTC	CASSLAGGSYNEQFF
TRBD1	-	TRBJ2-1	TRBV12-3/TRBV12-4	TGTGCCAGCAGTAGACAGGGGGCGCCGAATGAGCAGTTCTTC	CASSRQGAPNEQFF
-	-	TRBJ2-7	TRBV12-3/TRBV12-4	TGTGCCAGCAGTTTGCGGAGGGGAGCCTACGAGCAGTACTTC	CASSLRRGAYEQYF
-	medium-sized	TRBJ1-1	TRBV10-3	TGTGCCATCAGTGATCCAGGGAAGAACACTGAAGCTTTCTTT	CAISDPGKNTEAFF
TRBD1	-	TRBJ2-3	TRBV11-2	TGTGCCAGCAGCTTAGATCTGTGGGACAGGGTCACAGATACGCAGTATTTT	CASSLDLWDRVTDTQYF
TRBD1	once	TRBJ2-7	TRBV28	TGTGCCAGCAGGACAGGGATCTACAATGAGCAGTACTTC	CASRTGIYNEQYF
TRBD2	few	TRBJ2-1	TRBV7-3	TGTGCCAGCAGCTTAATGACGGGAGGGCCGGGTGAGCAGTTCTTC	CASSLMTGGPGEQFF
TRBD2	-	TRBJ2-5	TRBV12-3/TRBV12-4	TGTGCCAGCAGTTTAGCCGGGACTAGTGAAGAGACCCAGTACTTC	CASSLAGTSEETQYF
-	-	TRBJ2-6	TRBV7-3	TGTGCCAGCAGCCCGCCTGGGAGTTCTGGGGCCAACGTCCTGACTTTC	CASSPPGSSGANVLTF
-	once	TRBJ2-3	TRBV6-1	TGTGCCAGCAGTGAAGTAAGAGCGAGAGGTGCAGATACGCAGTATTTT	CASSEVRARGADTQYF
TRBD1	-	TRBJ2-3	TRBV6-5	TGTGCCAGCAGTGACGGACAGGGCTACACGCAGTATTTT	CASSDGQGYTQYF
TRBD1	-	TRBJ2-1	TRBV7-2	TGTGCCAGCAGCACCCCCACAGGGGCCTCCTACAATGAGCAGTTCTTC	CASSTPTGASYNEQFF
TRBD1	medium-sized	TRBJ1-5	TRBV12-3/TRBV12-4	TGTGCCAGCAGAACTAGGGACAGGAGAAATCAGCCCCAGCATTTT	CASRTRDRRNQPQHF
TRBD1	-	TRBJ2-2	TRBV7-6	TGTGCCAGCAGCCTTGACAGGGACCGGGAGCTGTTTTTT	CASSLDRDRELFF
TRBD1	-	TRBJ2-7	TRBV7-2	TGTGCCAGCAGCTCCCGGGACAGCTCCTACGAGCAGTACTTC	CASSSRDSSYEQYF
TRBD1	once	TRBJ1-2	TRBV28	TGTGCCAGCAGTGCTCAGGGGGGGCATAACTATGGCTACACCTTC	CASSAQGGHNYGYTF
-	once	TRBJ2-1	TRBV14	TGTGCCAGCAGCCCCTTAGCTCATTCCTACGAGCAGTTCTTC	CASSPLAHSYEQFF
-	-	TRBJ2-7	TRBV6-6	TGTGCCAGCAGTTTTCCCTCCTACGAGCAGTACTTC	CASSFPSYEQYF
TRBD2	few	TRBJ2-1	TRBV7-3	TGTGCCAGCAGCTTAACGCGGGAGCCTTTCAATGAGCAGTTCTTC	CASSLTREPFNEQFF
TRBD1	few	TRBJ2-3	TRBV7-6	TGTGCCAGCAGCTTAGCTACAGGGGTGGCCGATACGCAGTATTTT	CASSLATGVADTQYF
TRBD1	-	TRBJ2-7	TRBV7-3	TGTGCCAGCAGCCCCAGGACAGGGGAAATCTACGAGCAGTACTTC	CASSPRTGEIYEQYF
TRBD2	-	TRBJ2-7	TRBV6-1	TGTGCCAGCACGGGGAGAATACTAGCGGGAGCTGGCGAGCAGTACTTC	CASTGRILAGAGEQYF
-	many	TRBJ2-5	TRBV3-1	TGTGCCAGCAGCCAAAGAGCGGGCGAGACCCAGTACTTC	CASSQRAGETQYF
-	-	TRBJ2-2	TRBV6-1	TGTGCCAGCTACCAATTCGGACAAGGGCCCGGGGAGCTGTTTTTT	CASYQFGQGPGELFF
-	-	TRBJ2-5	TRBV6-2/TRBV6-3	TGTGCCAGCAGTTACAGGGGTGAGACCCAGTACTTC	CASSYRGETQYF
TRBD2	-	TRBJ2-3	TRBV7-3	TGTGCCAGCAGCTTGGACCCTAGCGGGAGTTACACAGATACGCAGTATTTT	CASSLDPSGSYTDTQYF
TRBD2	-	TRBJ2-1	TRBV7-6	TGTGCCAGCAGCTTATGGGCGGGAGGGCCCTCCGATGAGCAGTTCTTC	CASSLWAGGPSDEQFF
-	once	TRBJ1-2	TRBV7-9	TGTGCCAGCAGCTTATCGGGGGGCCTTAACTATGGCTACACCTTC	CASSLSGGLNYGYTF
TRBD2	-	TRBJ2-5	TRBV7-3	TGTGCCAGCAGCTTAGGGACTAGCGGGAGGGGGACAGGGGAGCAGTACTTC	CASSLGTSGRGTGEQYF
-	medium-sized	TRBJ1-4	TRBV6-1	TGTGCCAGCAGTGAAGTGAGCGGTGAAAAACTGTTTTTT	CASSEVSGEKLFF
TRBD2	-	TRBJ2-1	TRBV6-1	TGTGCCAGCAGTGAAGATGCGGGAGGGCCGGGTGAGCAGTTCTTC	CASSEDAGGPGEQFF
-	-	TRBJ2-1	TRBV6-1	TGTGCCAGCAGTGAATGGAGGGGGGGATACAATGAGCAGTTCTTC	CASSEWRGGYNEQFF
-	-	TRBJ2-1	TRBV7-6	TGTGCCAGCAGCTTAACAGGGTTCAATGAGCAGTTCTTC	CASSLTGFNEQFF
TRBD2	-	TRBJ2-7	TRBV27	TGTGCCAGCAGTCTCACTAGCGGAGCACTCTACAATGAGCAGTACTTC	CASSLTSGALYNEQYF
TRBD1	-	TRBJ2-3	TRBV10-1	TGCGCCAGCAGGGTTGGACAGGGAGAAGATACGCAGTATTTT	CASRVGQGEDTQYF
TRBD1	-	TRBJ1-3	TRBV6-1	TGTGCCAGCAGCTCCAGGGGGATCTCTGGAAACACCATATATTTT	CASSSRGISGNTIYF
TRBD1	-	TRBJ2-2	TRBV12-3/TRBV12-4	TGTGCCAGCAGTTTCGGGACAGGGTTTGGCACCGGGGAGCTGTTTTTT	CASSFGTGFGTGELFF
-	-	TRBJ2-1	TRBV10-3	TGTGCCATCAGTGAGAAGGGTGCAGATCAAGGTGAGCAGTTCTTC	CAISEKGADQGEQFF
-	-	TRBJ2-1	TRBV6-5	TGTGCCAGCAGTTATTCCACAGAAAATGAGCAGTTCTTC	CASSYSTENEQFF
TRBD2	hyperexpanded	TRBJ2-1	TRBV7-2	TGTGCCAGCAGCTTAGACGGTGCTAGCGGGAGTATAAGTGAGCAGTTCTTC	CASSLDGASGSISEQFF
TRBD2	once	TRBJ2-1	TRBV7-3	TGTGCCAGCAGCTTGGGAGGGACTTCCTACAATGAGCAGTTCTTC	CASSLGGTSYNEQFF
-	-	TRBJ2-7	TRBV7-2	TGTGCCAGCAGCTTCCCAGGGCCACAATACGAGCAGTACTTC	CASSFPGPQYEQYF